The following is a TCR beta chain sequence with its context. The antigen remains unidentified. These data come from a study of persistence of HIV-infected CD4 T cells. At the level of the study: Isolated cells were CMV- and HIV-1 Gag-responding CD4+ T cells. Broader study findings: TCRbeta richness was lower in CMV- and Gag-responding cells than in anti-CD3/anti-CD28-responding cells.

An overlapping HIV-1 Gag peptide pool stimulated these cells at approximately 1 ug/peptide/mL. CD40L/CD69 double-negative CD45RO-high memory CD4+ T cells were collected. Stimulated PBMCs had first been depleted of CD8+ T cells. CDR1 is MNHEY, CDR2 SVGAGI, per germline. CDR3 size: 14 residues. The V gene end was trimmed by 5 bases and the J gene end by 5 bases; junction bases not matched to a gene: 6. This was the immunoSEQ version 4 assay in survey mode. TCRdb keeps only in-frame clones here, not all; method: immunoSEQ multiplex PCR. The data contain some 58,000 clones, just under 75% of them singletons.

This specimen was CD4+ T cells sorted from PBMCs after roughly 18-hour stimulation, taken from a patient who received antiretroviral therapy. The TCR comes from an adult man with HIV who was CMV-seropositive. The chain employs TRBV6-5 and TRBJ1-5, with 7 bases that match TRBD1. The CDR3 region has the DNA TGTGCCAGCAGTCTGACAGGGCCTGATCAGCCCCAGCATTTT. This codes for CASSLTGPDQPQHF.